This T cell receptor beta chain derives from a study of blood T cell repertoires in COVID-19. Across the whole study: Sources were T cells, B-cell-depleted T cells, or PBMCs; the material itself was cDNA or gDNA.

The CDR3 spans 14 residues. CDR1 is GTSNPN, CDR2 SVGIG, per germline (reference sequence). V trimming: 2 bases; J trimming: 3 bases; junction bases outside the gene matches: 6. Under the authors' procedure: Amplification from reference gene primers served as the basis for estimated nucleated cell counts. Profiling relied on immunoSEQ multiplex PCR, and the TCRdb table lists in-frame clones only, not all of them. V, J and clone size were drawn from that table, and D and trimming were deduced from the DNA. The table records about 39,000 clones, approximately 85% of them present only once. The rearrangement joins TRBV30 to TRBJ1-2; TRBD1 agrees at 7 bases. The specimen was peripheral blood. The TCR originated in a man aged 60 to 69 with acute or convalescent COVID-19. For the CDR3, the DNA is TGTGCCTGGAGTCCGACAGGGAACGACTATGGCTACACCTTC. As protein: CAWSPTGNDYGYTF.